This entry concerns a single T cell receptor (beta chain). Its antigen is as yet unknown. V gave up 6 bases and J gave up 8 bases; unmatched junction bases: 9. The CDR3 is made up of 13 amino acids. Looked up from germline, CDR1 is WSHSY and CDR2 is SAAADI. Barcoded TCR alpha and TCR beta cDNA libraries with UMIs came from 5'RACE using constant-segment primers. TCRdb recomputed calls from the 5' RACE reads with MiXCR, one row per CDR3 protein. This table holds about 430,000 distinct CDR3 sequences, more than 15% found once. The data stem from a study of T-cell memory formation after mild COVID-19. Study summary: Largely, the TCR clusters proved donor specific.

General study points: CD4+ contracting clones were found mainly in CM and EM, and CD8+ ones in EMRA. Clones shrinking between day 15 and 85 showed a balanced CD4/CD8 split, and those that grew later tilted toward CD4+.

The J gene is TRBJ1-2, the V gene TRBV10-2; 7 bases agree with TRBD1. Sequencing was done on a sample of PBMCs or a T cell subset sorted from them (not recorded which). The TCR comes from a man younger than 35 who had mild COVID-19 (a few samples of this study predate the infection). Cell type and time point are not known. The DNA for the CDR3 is TGCGCCAGCAGGGGACAGCAGCAAGACGGCTACACCTTC. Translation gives CASRGQQQDGYTF.